A selection of T cell receptor beta chains follows, all from one sample in a study of Graves' ophthalmopathy and Graves' hyperthyroidism. TCRdb re-called the multiplex PCR reads through MiXCR, storing one row per CDR3 protein. The sample lists over a million distinct CDR3 sequences; less than 45% were seen once. The sample comprised peripheral blood or thyroid tissue (not recorded which). The source is an adult man with Graves' hyperthyroidism. The CDR3 runs from the conserved cysteine through the conserved F or W. The D gene is left open where the match is weak. A row's size may be missing; if present it is once, few, many or a size class.

V gene,clone size,J gene,D gene,CDR3 DNA,CDR3 protein
TRBV5-1,NA,TRBJ1-2,NA,TGCGCCAGCAGGCGCCCCGCGCAGGTTCACTATGGCTACATCTTC,CASRRPAQVHYGYIF
TRBV7-9,NA,TRBJ2-7,NA,TGTGCCAGCAGCCAAGATCGAGGGATAGAGGTCGAGCAGTACTTC,CASSQDRGIEVEQYF
TRBV7-9,NA,TRBJ1-2,NA,TGTGCCAGCACCGCATCGACCGGGGCCTATGGCTACACCTTC,CASTASTGAYGYTF
TRBV12-3/TRBV12-4,once,TRBJ1-6,NA,TGTGCCAGCAGTTTAATCTCTTATAATTCACCCCTCCACTTT,CASSLISYNSPLHF
TRBV20-1,many,TRBJ2-7,NA,TGCAGTGCTAGTCGACAGGGCGGGGCCTACGAGCAGTACTTC,CSASRQGGAYEQYF
TRBV2,NA,TRBJ2-6,TRBD1,TGTGCCAGCAGTGACAGGGGGCGTTCTGGGGCCAACGTCCTGACTTTC,CASSDRGRSGANVLTF
TRBV12-3/TRBV12-4,few,TRBJ2-2,NA,TGTGCCAGCAACCCTCCGGGCACAAACACCGGGGAGCTGTTTTTT,CASNPPGTNTGELFF
TRBV2,NA,TRBJ1-1,NA,TGTGCCAGCAGGGAACCGCTCAGGAGGGAAGCTTTCTTT,CASREPLRREAFF
TRBV9,NA,TRBJ1-6,TRBD1,TGTGCCAGCAGCGCATCGCCGACAGGGGAAAAACCCCTCCACTTT,CASSASPTGEKPLHF
TRBV4-1,NA,TRBJ1-5,NA,TGCGCCAGCAGCCTAGGAGGGGACTCTCAGCCCCAGCATTTT,CASSLGGDSQPQHF
TRBV25-1,many,TRBJ1-6,NA,TGTGCCAGCAGTGAAGAGGGAGGTCTCAGGCGATCACCCCTCCACTTT,CASSEEGGLRRSPLHF
TRBV10-3,few,TRBJ2-7,TRBD1,TGTGCTAGGGATCAGGGGGTTATCTACGAGCAGTACTTC,CARDQGVIYEQYF
TRBV6-2/TRBV6-3,NA,TRBJ1-5,NA,TGTGCCAGCATGATGGACGGGAATCAGCCCCAGCATTTT,CASMMDGNQPQHF
TRBV12-3/TRBV12-4,few,TRBJ2-2,NA,TGTGCCAGCAGACCTACAGGGTCCGGCACCGGGGAGCTGTTTTTT,CASRPTGSGTGELFF
TRBV19,NA,TRBJ2-7,TRBD1,TGTGCCGGTAGCATTGGACCTTCAGGGGTGACAGGGCCTTACGAGCAGTACTTC,CAGSIGPSGVTGPYEQYF
TRBV5-1,NA,TRBJ2-7,TRBD2,TGTGCCAGCCTGGGACTAGCGGGGCCGTACGAGCAGTACTTC,CASLGLAGPYEQYF
TRBV10-1,many,TRBJ2-7,NA,TGCGCCAGCAGTGATCTACAACGGGGCTCGGAGCAGTACTTC,CASSDLQRGSEQYF
TRBV5-6,NA,TRBJ2-7,NA,TGTGCCAACAGCTTGGGTTTAGAGGGTGTGCAGTACTTC,CANSLGLEGVQYF
TRBV29-1,many,TRBJ2-7,TRBD1,TGCAGCGTTGAAGGACAGGGGTCTACCTACGAGCAGTACTTC,CSVEGQGSTYEQYF
TRBV6-5,few,TRBJ2-7,NA,TGTGCCAGCAGTCTTCGGACAGCGGTTACCTACGAGCAGTACTTC,CASSLRTAVTYEQYF
TRBV25-1,NA,TRBJ2-7,NA,TGTGCCAGCAGTGTAGGGGTCTCCTACGAGCAGTACTTC,CASSVGVSYEQYF
TRBV7-8,many,TRBJ1-2,NA,TGTGCCAGCAGCTTAGGGACAGTCTTTTCTAACTATGGCTACACCTTC,CASSLGTVFSNYGYTF
TRBV29-1,NA,TRBJ2-7,NA,TGCAGCACCAGGACCGAAACCTACGAGCAGTACTTC,CSTRTETYEQYF
TRBV25-1,NA,TRBJ1-5,NA,TGTGCCAGCAGTTTAGCCTTAGGTTCTCAGCCCCAGCATTTT,CASSLALGSQPQHF
TRBV6-5,many,TRBJ1-2,NA,TGTGCCAGCAGGGGTAATGGCTACACCTTC,CASRGNGYTF
TRBV29-1,NA,TRBJ1-2,NA,TGCAGCGTTGAAGATCGGGGAGGCAATGGCTACACCTTC,CSVEDRGGNGYTF
TRBV7-3,many,TRBJ1-5,NA,TGTGCCAGCAGCTTAAGGCCCCGGGGGGTCAATCAGCCCCAGCATTTT,CASSLRPRGVNQPQHF
TRBV7-3,NA,TRBJ1-5,NA,TGTGCCAGCAGCTCCGGGAGAAACGGGCTGCCCCAGCATTTT,CASSSGRNGLPQHF
TRBV24-1,NA,TRBJ1-5,NA,TGTGCCACCAGTGAATCGGGGTCTAATCAGCCCCAGCATTTT,CATSESGSNQPQHF
TRBV6-5,NA,TRBJ2-5,TRBD2,TGTGCCAGCAGCGGACTGGTAGCGGGGGGGAACCAAGAGACCCAGTACTTC,CASSGLVAGGNQETQYF
TRBV12-3/TRBV12-4,few,TRBJ2-7,NA,TGTGCCAGCAGTTACTCTCGCCAGGGTACCTACGAGCAGTACTTC,CASSYSRQGTYEQYF
TRBV20-1,many,TRBJ1-5,NA,TGCAGTGCCACATGGGGGGGGACAACAAATCAGCCCCAGCATTTT,CSATWGGTTNQPQHF